The entry below gives a single T cell receptor (beta chain) sequence along with its context. As yet, its antigen is unknown. The data originate from a study of T cell clonotyping in hematopoietic cell transplantation. The study, taken as a whole, reports: Pathologically expanded recipient clonotypes increased progressively from day 30 to day 180 as diversity fell.

The table came from immunoSEQ multiplex PCR; TCRdb's copy has only in-frame clones and leaves some out. The table shows around 2,500 clones, with approximately 80% occurring only once. This TCR derives from a male patient aged 55 to 69 who had an allogeneic stem cell transplant, so T cells may come from the graft donor. Some clones in this sample may be carry-over from other donors' samples. The specimen comprised peripheral blood mononuclear cells, sampled 180 days after allogeneic stem cell transplant.

The CDR3 DNA sequence: TGTGCCTGGGGGAGACAGTCCCACACTGAAGCTTTCTTT. Translation: CAWGRQSHTEAFF. The genes are TRBV30 and TRBJ1-1; D might be TRBD1 (5 bases). Deletions cut 5 bases from V and 3 bases from J, with 13 bases between. The CDR3 covers 13 residues. The germline CDR1 and CDR2 sequences are GTSNPN and SVGIG (reference sequence).